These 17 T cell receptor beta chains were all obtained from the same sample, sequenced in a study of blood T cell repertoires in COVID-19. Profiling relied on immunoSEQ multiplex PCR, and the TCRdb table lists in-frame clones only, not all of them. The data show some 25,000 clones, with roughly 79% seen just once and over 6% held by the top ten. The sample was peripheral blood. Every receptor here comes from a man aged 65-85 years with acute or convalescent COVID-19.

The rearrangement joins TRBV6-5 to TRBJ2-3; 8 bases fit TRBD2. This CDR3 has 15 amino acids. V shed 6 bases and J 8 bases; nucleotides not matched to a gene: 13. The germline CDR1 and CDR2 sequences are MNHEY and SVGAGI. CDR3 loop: CASRPQLAAPGTQYF. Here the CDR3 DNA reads TGTGCCAGCAGACCCCAACTAGCGGCCCCTGGTACGCAGTATTTT.

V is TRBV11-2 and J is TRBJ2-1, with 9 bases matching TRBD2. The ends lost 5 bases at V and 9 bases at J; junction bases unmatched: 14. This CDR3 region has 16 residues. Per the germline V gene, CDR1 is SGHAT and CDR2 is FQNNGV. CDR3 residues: CASSLPGGRAAGEQFF. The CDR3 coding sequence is TGTGCCAGCAGCCTACCCGGCGGGAGGGCCGCTGGTGAGCAGTTCTTC.

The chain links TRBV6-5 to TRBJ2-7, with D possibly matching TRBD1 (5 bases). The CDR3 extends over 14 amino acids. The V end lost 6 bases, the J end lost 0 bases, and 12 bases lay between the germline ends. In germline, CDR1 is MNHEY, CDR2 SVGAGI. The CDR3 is CASSYDSTSYEQYF. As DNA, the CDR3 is TGTGCCAGCAGCTACGACAGTACCTCCTACGAGCAGTACTTC.

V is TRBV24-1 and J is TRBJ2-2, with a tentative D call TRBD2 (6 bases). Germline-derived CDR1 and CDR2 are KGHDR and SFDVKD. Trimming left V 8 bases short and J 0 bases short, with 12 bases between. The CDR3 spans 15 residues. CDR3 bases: TGTGCCACCATGGGCGGGGCAGCGAACACCGGGGAGCTGTTTTTT. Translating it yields CATMGGAANTGELFF.

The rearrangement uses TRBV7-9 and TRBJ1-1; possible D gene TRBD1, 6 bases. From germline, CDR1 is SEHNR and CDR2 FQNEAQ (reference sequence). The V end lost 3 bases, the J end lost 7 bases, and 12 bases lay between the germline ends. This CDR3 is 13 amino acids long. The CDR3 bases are TGTGCCAGCAGCTTCGGGACAATTAATGAAGCTTTCTTT. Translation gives CASSFGTINEAFF. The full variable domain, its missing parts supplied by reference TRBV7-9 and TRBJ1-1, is DTGVSQNPRHKITKRGQNVTFRCDPISEHNRLYWYRQTLGQGPEFLTYFQNEAQLEKSRLLSDRFSAERPKGSFSTLEIQRTEQGDSAMYLCASSFGTINEAFFGQGTRLTVV.

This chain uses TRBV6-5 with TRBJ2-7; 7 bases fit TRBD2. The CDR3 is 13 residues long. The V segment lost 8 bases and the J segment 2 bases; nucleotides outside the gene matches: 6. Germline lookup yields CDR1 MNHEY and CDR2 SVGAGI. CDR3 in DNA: TGTGCCAGCCGGTCTAGCGGAACCTACGAGCAGTACTTC. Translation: CASRSSGTYEQYF.

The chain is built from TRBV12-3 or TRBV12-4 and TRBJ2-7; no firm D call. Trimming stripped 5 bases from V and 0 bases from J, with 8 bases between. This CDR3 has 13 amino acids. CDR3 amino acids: CASSKPSSYEQYF. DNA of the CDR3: TGTGCCAGCAGTAAACCGAGCTCCTACGAGCAGTACTTC.

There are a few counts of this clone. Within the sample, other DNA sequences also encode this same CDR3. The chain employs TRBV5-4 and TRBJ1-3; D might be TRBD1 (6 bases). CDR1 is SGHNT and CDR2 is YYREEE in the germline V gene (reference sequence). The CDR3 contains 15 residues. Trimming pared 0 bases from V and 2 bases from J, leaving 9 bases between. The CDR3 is CASSLDGGPGNTIYF. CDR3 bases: TGTGCCAGCAGCTTGGACGGGGGGCCTGGAAACACCATATATTTT.

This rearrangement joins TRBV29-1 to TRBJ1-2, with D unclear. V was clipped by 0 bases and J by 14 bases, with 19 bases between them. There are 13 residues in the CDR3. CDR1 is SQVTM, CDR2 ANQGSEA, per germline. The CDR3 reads CSVEDRGHFQNTF. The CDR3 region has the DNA TGCAGCGTTGAAGATCGAGGCCACTTCCAAAATACCTTC.

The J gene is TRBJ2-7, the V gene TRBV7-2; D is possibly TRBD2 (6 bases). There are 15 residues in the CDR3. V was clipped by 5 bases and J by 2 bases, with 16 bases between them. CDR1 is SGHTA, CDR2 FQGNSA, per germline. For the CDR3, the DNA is TGTGCCAGCAGCCTCGGGGGTAGCGGTACCTACGAGCAGTACTTC. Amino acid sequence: CASSLGGSGTYEQYF.

This CDR3 is CASSYRQGQTFNSPLHF. CDR3 in DNA: TGTGCCAGCAGCTATCGACAGGGGCAAACGTTTAATTCACCCCTCCACTTT. The V and J genes are TRBV3-1 (or the pseudogene TRBV3-2) and TRBJ1-6, with 8 bases identical to TRBD1. With V trimmed by 5 bases and J by 6 bases, 12 bases remained unmatched. Germline V CDR1 and CDR2: LGHDT, YNNKEL (reference sequence). The CDR3 totals 17 residues.

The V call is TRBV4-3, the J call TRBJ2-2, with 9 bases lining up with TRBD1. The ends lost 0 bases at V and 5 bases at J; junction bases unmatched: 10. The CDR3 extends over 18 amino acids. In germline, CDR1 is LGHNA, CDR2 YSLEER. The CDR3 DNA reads TGCGCCAGCAGCCAAGATCTTCCGGGACAGGGTGGGACCGGGGAGCTGTTTTTT. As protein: CASSQDLPGQGGTGELFF.

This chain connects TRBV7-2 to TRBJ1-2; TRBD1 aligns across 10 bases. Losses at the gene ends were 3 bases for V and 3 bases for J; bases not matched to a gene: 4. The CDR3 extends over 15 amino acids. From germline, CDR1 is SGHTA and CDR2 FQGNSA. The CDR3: CASSLSGQGDYGYTF. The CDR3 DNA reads TGTGCCAGCAGCTTGAGCGGACAGGGGGACTATGGCTACACCTTC.

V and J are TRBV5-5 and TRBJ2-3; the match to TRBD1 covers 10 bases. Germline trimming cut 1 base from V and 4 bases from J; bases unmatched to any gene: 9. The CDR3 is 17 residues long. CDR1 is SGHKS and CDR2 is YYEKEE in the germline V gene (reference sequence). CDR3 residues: CASSLRGSGQGPDTQYF. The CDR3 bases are TGTGCCAGCAGCTTGAGAGGTTCGGGACAGGGGCCAGATACGCAGTATTTT.

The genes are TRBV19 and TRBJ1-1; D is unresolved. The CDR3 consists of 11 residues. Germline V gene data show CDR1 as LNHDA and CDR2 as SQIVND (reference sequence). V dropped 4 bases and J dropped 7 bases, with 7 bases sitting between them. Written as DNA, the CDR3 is TGTGCCAGTAGTACTAGGATTGAAGCTTTCTTT. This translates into CASSTRIEAFF.

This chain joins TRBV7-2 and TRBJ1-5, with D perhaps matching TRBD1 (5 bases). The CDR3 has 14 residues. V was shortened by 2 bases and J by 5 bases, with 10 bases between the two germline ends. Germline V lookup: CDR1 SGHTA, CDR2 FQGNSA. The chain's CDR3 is CASSLKGRDQPQHF. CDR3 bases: TGTGCCAGCAGCTTAAAGGGGCGCGATCAGCCCCAGCATTTT.

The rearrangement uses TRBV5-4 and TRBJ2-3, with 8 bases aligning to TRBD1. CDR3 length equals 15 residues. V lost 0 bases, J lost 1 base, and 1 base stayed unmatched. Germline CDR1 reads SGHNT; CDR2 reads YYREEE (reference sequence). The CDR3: CASSLAGGRTDTQYF. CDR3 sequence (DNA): TGTGCCAGCAGCTTGGCAGGGGGCCGCACAGATACGCAGTATTTT. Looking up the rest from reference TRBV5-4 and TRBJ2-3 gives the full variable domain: ETGVTQSPTHLIKTRGQQVTLRCSSQSGHNTVSWYQQALGQGPQFIFQYYREEENGRGNFPPRFSGLQFPNYSSELNVNALELDDSALYLCASSLAGGRTDTQYFGPGTRLTVL.